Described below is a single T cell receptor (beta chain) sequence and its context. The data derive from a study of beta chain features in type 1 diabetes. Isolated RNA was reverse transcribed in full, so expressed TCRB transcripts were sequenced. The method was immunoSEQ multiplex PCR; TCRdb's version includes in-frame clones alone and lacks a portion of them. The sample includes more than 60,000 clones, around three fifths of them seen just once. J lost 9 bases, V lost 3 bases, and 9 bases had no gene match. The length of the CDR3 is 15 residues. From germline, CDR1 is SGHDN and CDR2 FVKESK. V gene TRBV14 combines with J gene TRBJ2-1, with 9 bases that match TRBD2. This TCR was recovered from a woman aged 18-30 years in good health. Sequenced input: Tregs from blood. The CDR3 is CASSQPGLAFGEQFF. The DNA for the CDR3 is TGTGCCAGCAGCCAGCCGGGACTAGCTTTCGGTGAGCAGTTCTTC.